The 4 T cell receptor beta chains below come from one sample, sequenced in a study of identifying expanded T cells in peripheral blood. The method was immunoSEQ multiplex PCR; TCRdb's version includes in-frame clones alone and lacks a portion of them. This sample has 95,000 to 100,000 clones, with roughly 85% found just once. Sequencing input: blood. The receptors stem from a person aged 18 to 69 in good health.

The CDR3, as DNA: TGTGCCAGCAGCGAACTAGCGCGTGAGCAGTACTTC. Its translation is CASSELAREQYF. The chain employs TRBV5-5 and TRBJ2-7; 7 nucleotides align to TRBD2. Trimming at V came to 4 bases and at J to 7 bases, leaving 5 bases not matched to a gene. Looked up from germline, CDR1 is SGHKS and CDR2 is YYEKEE (reference sequence). The CDR3 extends over 12 amino acids.

The DNA of the CDR3 is TGTGCCAGCAGCCCTCGGTACCCAGACAGGGGCGGCTACACCTTC. It is translated as CASSPRYPDRGGYTF. V usage is TRBV21-1 and J usage is TRBJ1-2; no DNA check was done on the table's D call, TRBD1. TRBV21-1 is a pseudogene locus. The length of the CDR3 is 15 residues.

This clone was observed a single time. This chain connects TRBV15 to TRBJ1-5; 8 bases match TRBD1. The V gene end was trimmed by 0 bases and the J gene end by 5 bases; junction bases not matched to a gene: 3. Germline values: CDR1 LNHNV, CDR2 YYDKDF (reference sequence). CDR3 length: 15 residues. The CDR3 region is CATSRDGQGHQPQHF. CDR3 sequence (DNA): TGTGCCACCAGCAGAGATGGACAGGGACATCAGCCCCAGCATTTT.

CDR3 nucleotides: TGTGCCAGCAGCTTCTGGGGGCGAGCCGGGGAGCTGTTTTTT. Protein product: CASSFWGRAGELFF. The rearrangement links TRBV7-2 to TRBJ2-2; perhaps TRBD1 as D (6 bases). V gave up 3 bases and J gave up 6 bases, with 11 bases separating them. In germline, CDR1 is SGHTA, CDR2 FQGNSA. CDR3 length equals 14 residues.